These 6 T cell receptor beta chains came from one sample sequenced in a study of blood T cell repertoires in COVID-19. The data were produced by immunoSEQ multiplex PCR, yet TCRdb's version contains in-frame clones alone and is incomplete. The sample yields around 110,000 clones, roughly 84% seen once. Sequenced material: peripheral blood. The receptors come from a woman in her seventies with acute or convalescent COVID-19.

The chain has TRBV19 and TRBJ1-2; 8 positions agree with TRBD1. This CDR3 comprises 15 residues. The V gene's germline CDR1 is LNHDA and CDR2 SQIVND (reference sequence). V shed 6 bases and J 4 bases; nucleotides not matched to a gene: 10. The CDR3, as DNA: TGTGCCAGTAGGACAACAGGGGGATCGAGCTATGGCTACACCTTC. This translates into CASRTTGGSSYGYTF.

The gene calls are TRBV6-5 and TRBJ2-1; D remains ambiguous. Between the trimmed V and J ends, which lost 6 bases and 2 bases, there was a span of 14 bases. The CDR3 length is 15 residues. CDR1 is MNHEY, CDR2 SVGAGI, per germline. The CDR3 loop reads CASSALTGPYNEQFF. Written as DNA, the CDR3 is TGTGCCAGCAGCGCTCTGACGGGTCCCTACAATGAGCAGTTCTTC.

The chain is built from TRBV24-1 and TRBJ2-1; possible D gene TRBD2, 6 bases. V was pared by 4 bases and J by 4 bases, with 16 bases between. The CDR3 covers 16 residues. The germline gives CDR1 KGHDR, CDR2 SFDVKD. The CDR3 is CATSDPGLGPYNEQFF. DNA for the CDR3: TGTGCCACCAGTGACCCGGGACTGGGACCTTACAATGAGCAGTTCTTC.

The gene calls are TRBV7-2 and TRBJ2-5; TRBD1 aligns across 8 bases. From germline, CDR1 is SGHTA and CDR2 FQGNSA. Trimming took 3 bases from V and 2 from J; bases not matched to a gene: 5. This CDR3 has 15 residues. The CDR3 here is CASSLVRGQQETQYF. The CDR3 DNA is TGTGCCAGCAGCTTGGTCAGGGGGCAGCAAGAGACCCAGTACTTC.

The chain has TRBV14 and TRBJ1-3, with D perhaps matching TRBD1 (5 bases). Trimming removed 1 base at V and 4 bases at J, with 11 bases between. There are 15 residues in the CDR3. The germline gives CDR1 SGHDN, CDR2 FVKESK. The CDR3 sequence is CASSQVQGVGNTIYF. The CDR3 DNA reads TGTGCCAGCAGCCAAGTTCAGGGTGTCGGAAACACCATATATTTT.

This sequence joins TRBV11-2 and TRBJ2-2; D is uncertain. Germline V gene lookup returns CDR1 SGHAT and CDR2 FQNNGV. Trimming removed 6 bases from V and 0 bases from J, with 11 bases in between. This CDR3 is 15 amino acids long. CDR3: CASSLVGTNTGELFF. In DNA, the CDR3 is TGTGCCAGCAGTCTAGTAGGCACGAACACCGGGGAGCTGTTTTTT. Combining the CDR3 with reference TRBV11-2 and TRBJ2-2 gives the whole variable domain EAGVAQSPRYKIIEKRQSVAFWCNPISGHATLYWYQQILGQGPKLLIQFQNNGVVDDSQLPKDRFSAERLKGVDSTLKIQPAKLEDSAVYLCASSLVGTNTGELFFGEGSRLTVL.